Listed here are 14 T cell receptor beta chains from one sample, sequenced in a study of cytomegalovirus exposure and HLA in healthy donors. PCR involved 60 Vbeta and 13 Jbeta primers. TCRdb's copy holds only in-frame clones and misses some; the assay was immunoSEQ multiplex PCR. The sample includes 150,000 to 180,000 clones, over 70% of them seen just once. The material sequenced was PBMCs. The receptor set was obtained from a man aged 25 to 40 in good health and CMV-seronegative.

This clone turned up a few times. One end of the junction fails to match germline, which may point to a read error. The gene calls are TRBV7-9 and TRBJ1-5; D ambiguous. Germline loops: CDR1 SEHNR, CDR2 FQNEAQ (reference sequence). The CDR3 consists of 13 residues. CDR3 loop: CSSSFFQDQPQHF. For the CDR3, the DNA is TGTTCCAGCAGCTTTTTCCAGGATCAGCCCCAGCATTTT.

This sequence joins TRBV19 and TRBJ2-2; TRBD1 matches 10 bases. This CDR3 comprises 16 residues. Germline V CDR1 and CDR2: LNHDA, SQIVND (reference sequence). J gave up 4 bases and V 8 bases, and 10 bases lay outside the gene matches. CDR3 sequence reads: CASRQGADVRTGELFF. DNA for the CDR3: TGTGCCAGTCGACAGGGGGCAGATGTGCGCACCGGGGAGCTGTTTTTT.

This clone appeared a single time. The J gene is TRBJ2-2, the V gene TRBV7-7, with 8 bases identical to TRBD1. The germline V gene has CDR1 SSHAT and CDR2 FNYEAQ (reference sequence). Unmatched junction bases numbered 13, after V lost 5 bases and J lost 5 bases. The CDR3 sequence is 17 residues long. The CDR3 region has the DNA TGTGCCAGCAGCCCACTCCAGGGGGCGGTAGGGACCGGGGAGCTGTTTTTT. Protein sequence: CASSPLQGAVGTGELFF.

The rearrangement joins TRBV28 to TRBJ1-5; D not resolved. This CDR3 comprises 18 residues. CDR1 and CDR2 from the germline V gene are MDHEN and SYDVKM. V was cut by 2 bases and J by 2 bases, with 19 bases left in between. CDR3 DNA sequence: TGTGCCAGCAGTTTAGGATCCCTGCGGCAGTGGGGCAATCAGCCCCAGCATTTT. This gives the protein CASSLGSLRQWGNQPQHF. Drawing the rest from reference TRBV28 and TRBJ1-5, the complete variable domain is DVKVTQSSRYLVKRTGEKVFLECVQDMDHENMFWYRQDPGLGLRLIYFSYDVKMKEKGDIPEGYSVSREKKERFSLILESASTNQTSMYLCASSLGSLRQWGNQPQHFGDGTRLSIL.

This chain links TRBV28 with TRBJ1-1; D remains unclear. The CDR3 sequence is 13 residues long. V was clipped by 7 bases and J by 1 base, with 10 bases between them. Looked up from germline, CDR1 is MDHEN and CDR2 is SYDVKM. The CDR3 loop reads CASIRVGNTEAFF. The CDR3 DNA follows: TGTGCCAGCATTCGGGTAGGGAACACTGAAGCTTTCTTT.

Comment on this clone: This same CDR3 is encoded by further DNA sequences in the sample. V usage is TRBV5-4 and J usage is TRBJ2-7, with a weak D call TRBD1 (5 bases). Trimming removed 1 base from V and 0 bases from J, with 5 bases in between. CDR3 length: 13 residues. The germline CDR1 and CDR2 sequences are SGHNT and YYREEE (reference sequence). CDR3 in amino acids: CASSLQGSYEQYF. The DNA of the CDR3 is TGTGCCAGCAGCTTGCAGGGCTCCTACGAGCAGTACTTC.

This rearrangement joins TRBV6-1 to TRBJ2-7; D not certain. The CDR3 is 16 amino acids. V was clipped by 1 base and J by 1 base, with 14 bases between them. Germline V gene data show CDR1 as MNHNS and CDR2 as SASEGT. CDR3 residues: CASSEGWSAISYEQYF. CDR3 bases: TGTGCCAGCAGTGAAGGGTGGAGTGCTATATCCTACGAGCAGTACTTC.

The chain uses TRBV29-1 and TRBJ2-3; a weak D match, TRBD1 (6 bases). Germline values: CDR1 SQVTM, CDR2 ANQGSEA. V lost 5 bases and J 3 bases, leaving 18 bases between the germline ends. This CDR3 is 15 amino acids long. CDR3 region: CSVLGARGWTDTQYF. The CDR3 bases are TGCAGCGTTCTGGGGGCGCGTGGGTGGACAGATACGCAGTATTTT.

The rearrangement uses TRBV5-6 and TRBJ2-3; 10 bases match TRBD1. Unmatched junction bases numbered 3, after V lost 4 bases and J lost 1 base. The V gene's germline CDR1 is SGHDT and CDR2 YYEEEE. This CDR3 region has 15 residues. Written as DNA, the CDR3 is TGTGCCAGCAGCGCTGGGACAGGGGGCACAGATACGCAGTATTTT. It yields the protein CASSAGTGGTDTQYF. Full variable domain (missing parts from reference TRBV5-6 and TRBJ2-3): DAGVTQSPTHLIKTRGQQVTLRCSPKSGHDTVSWYQQALGQGPQFIFQYYEEEERQRGNFPDRFSGHQFPNYSSELNVNALLLGDSALYLCASSAGTGGTDTQYFGPGTRLTVL.

The chain is built from TRBV19 and TRBJ2-7; D perhaps matches TRBD2 (6 bases). The CDR3 consists of 12 residues. The germline V and J ends were trimmed by 6 bases and 6 bases, with 12 bases remaining between them. Germline CDR1 and CDR2: LNHDA and SQIVND (reference sequence). The CDR3 DNA is TGTGCCAGTAGCCGAGGAGGGTCCGAGCAGTACTTC. Translating gives CASSRGGSEQYF.

The CDR3 loop reads CASSYRTGETEAFF. The CDR3 nucleotides are TGTGCCAGCAGTTACCGGACAGGAGAAACTGAAGCTTTCTTT. The genes are TRBV6-5 and TRBJ1-1; 7 bases are shared with TRBD1. The J segment lost 5 bases and the V segment lost 2 bases, leaving 5 bases of the junction unmatched. This CDR3 contains 14 residues. Germline V gene lookup returns CDR1 MNHEY and CDR2 SVGAGI.

The gene calls are TRBV15 and TRBJ1-4; TRBD1 matches 9 bases. Looked up from germline, CDR1 is LNHNV and CDR2 is YYDKDF (reference sequence). Trimming removed 5 bases from V and 7 bases from J; junction bases left unmatched: 8. This CDR3 comprises 15 residues. The CDR3 spells CATSFTGGGSEKLFF. The CDR3 DNA follows: TGTGCCACCAGCTTTACAGGGGGCGGCTCTGAAAAACTGTTTTTT.

This clone has only one observation. J is TRBJ2-2 and V is TRBV4-3, with D unclear. Germline assignment: CDR1 LGHNA and CDR2 YSLEER. Trimming shortened V by 1 base and J by 5 bases, and 14 bases separated the two germline ends. The CDR3 spans 16 residues. CDR3 sequence: CASSQVGSRLTGELFF. CDR3 sequence (DNA): TGCGCCAGCAGCCAAGTCGGGTCACGGCTTACCGGGGAGCTGTTTTTT.

This sequence joins TRBV9 and TRBJ1-6; TRBD1 agrees at 7 bases. The CDR3 spans 17 residues. Germline V gene sequence: CDR1 SGDLS, CDR2 YYNGEE. J lost 9 bases, V lost 0 bases, and 12 bases had no gene match. The CDR3 reads CASSVDSGHNRGSPLHF. The CDR3 DNA sequence: TGTGCCAGCAGCGTAGACTCGGGACACAACAGGGGTTCACCCCTCCACTTT.